Reported below is one T cell receptor (beta chain). Its antigen is unknown. Profiling relied on immunoSEQ multiplex PCR, and the TCRdb table lists in-frame clones only, not all of them. The sample lists some 41,000 clones; around 78% were seen once. Expansion with viral peptide pools was applied to antigen-specific CD4+ T cells by the ViraFEST assay prior to sequencing. CD4+ T cell isolation took place after approximately 11 days of culture. Absence of prior SARS-CoV-2 infection characterized the vaccine recipients, who showed negative nucleocapsid antibodies. In culture with approximately 10 IU/ml IL-2 and approximately 9.1 ug/ml peptides, PBMC were grown at some 2 million per well. V was cut by 4 bases and J by 6 bases, with 9 bases left in between. Germline CDR1 SGHRS, CDR2 YFSETQ. This CDR3 contains 12 residues. This sample is drawn from a study of vaccination effects on CD4 cells after COVID-19. Study-wide context: Either the mRNA-1273 or the BNT162b2 vaccine was given to participants as two doses.

Sequenced material: CD4+ T cells from PBMCs cultured with SARS-CoV-2 spike peptides, taken before COVID-19 vaccination. The chain couples TRBV5-1 to TRBJ2-3; D remains unclear. This receptor was identified in a human donor who received a COVID-19 vaccine. In DNA, the CDR3 is TGCGCCAGCAGCCCCTCCGGGGATACGCAGTATTTT. Translation gives CASSPSGDTQYF.